The next 10 T cell receptor beta chains were all read from a single sample in a study of beta chain features in type 1 diabetes. Whole-study findings and limits: Shorter TCRB CDR3s, moderately but significantly so, were found in Type 1 diabetes patients in all four CD4+ subsets.

Their cognate antigens are unknown. Isolated RNA was reverse transcribed in full, so expressed TCRB transcripts were sequenced. Some clones are missing from TCRdb's copy, which holds only in-frame ones; the method was immunoSEQ multiplex PCR. The sample yields about 390,000 clones, 8% to 10% seen once. The sequencing input was central memory CD4+ T cells from blood. These receptors were taken from a man aged 30 to 45 with type 1 diabetes.

The rearrangement joins TRBV28 to TRBJ2-7, with D possibly matching TRBD1 (6 bases). Trimming stripped 8 bases from V and 3 bases from J, with 11 bases between. CDR1 is MDHEN and CDR2 is SYDVKM in the germline V gene. This CDR3 has 12 residues. Written as DNA, the CDR3 is TGTGCCAGCGCCAGGGGTGGCTACGAGCAGTACTTC. Translated, it gives CASARGGYEQYF.

This clone occurred a few times. V and J are TRBV14 and TRBJ1-5; D is unresolved. The CDR3 has 13 amino acids. Per germline, CDR1 SGHDN and CDR2 FVKESK. Trimming left V 4 bases short and J 3 bases short, with 7 bases between. The CDR3 region is CASSRFANQPQHF. CDR3 sequence (DNA): TGTGCCAGCAGCCGCTTCGCCAATCAGCCCCAGCATTTT.

This clone has more than one count but fewer than ten. The J gene is TRBJ2-7, the V gene TRBV18; 12 bases match TRBD2. This CDR3 comprises 16 residues. In germline, CDR1 is KGHSH, CDR2 LQKENI. Germline trimming cut 2 bases from V and 4 bases from J; bases unmatched to any gene: 6. The CDR3 DNA sequence: TGTGCCAGCTCACCAATGCGGACTAGCGGGATATACGAGCAGTACTTC. It yields the protein CASSPMRTSGIYEQYF.

The chain has TRBV2 and TRBJ2-1; 13 nucleotides match TRBD2. The CDR3 has 15 residues. V lost 6 bases to trimming and J lost 9 bases; unmatched junction nucleotides: 8. The germline V gene encodes CDR1 SNHLY and CDR2 FYNNEI. The DNA of the CDR3 is TGTGCCAGCAGACCCGGACTAGCGGGAGTAGGTGAGCAGTTCTTC. This codes for CASRPGLAGVGEQFF.

V gene TRBV27 combines with J gene TRBJ2-2; 16 nucleotides line up with TRBD2. V shed 5 bases and J 3 bases; nucleotides not matched to a gene: 9. In germline, CDR1 is MNHEY, CDR2 SMNVEV (reference sequence). The length of the CDR3 is 19 residues. The CDR3: CASSQTGTSGRGYTGELFF. The CDR3 nucleotides read TGTGCCAGCAGTCAAACCGGGACTAGCGGGAGGGGGTACACCGGGGAGCTGTTTTTT.

CDR3 coding DNA: TGTGCCAGCAGCTCCAACCTGGACAGGGGAGGCTTCGAGCAGTACTTC. Translated: CASSSNLDRGGFEQYF. This rearrangement joins TRBV7-8 to TRBJ2-7, with TRBD1 identical over 9 bases. The CDR3 has 16 residues. Per the germline V gene, CDR1 is SGHVS and CDR2 is FQNEAQ. V dropped 4 bases and J dropped 6; count of bases not matched to a gene: 13. The complete variable domain, with remaining parts taken from reference TRBV7-8 and TRBJ2-7, reads GAGVSQSPRYKVAKRGQDVALRCDPISGHVSLFWYQQALGQGPEFLTYFQNEAQLDKSGLPSDRFFAERPEGSVSTLKIQRTQQEDSAVYLCASSSNLDRGGFEQYFGPGTRLTVT.

This clone has a handful of counts. The genes are TRBV28 and TRBJ1-2; possibly TRBD1 for D (5 bases). The CDR3 is made up of 14 amino acids. CDR1 is MDHEN and CDR2 is SYDVKM in the germline V gene. Trimming removed 4 bases from V and 4 bases from J, with 13 bases in between. The CDR3 here is CASSSPNGAYGYTF. As DNA, the CDR3 is TGTGCCAGCAGTTCCCCGAACGGGGCCTATGGCTACACCTTC.

This rearrangement joins TRBV30 to TRBJ2-3; perhaps TRBD2 as D (6 bases). Between the trimmed V and J ends, which lost 3 bases and 2 bases, there was a span of 12 bases. This CDR3 region has 14 residues. Germline assignment: CDR1 GTSNPN and CDR2 SVGIG (reference sequence). CDR3 sequence: CAWSFGGNTDTQYF. The CDR3 region has the DNA TGTGCCTGGAGCTTCGGAGGGAACACAGATACGCAGTATTTT. Based on the CDR3 plus reference TRBV30 and TRBJ2-3, the full variable domain is SQTIHQWPATLVQPVGSPLSLECTVEGTSNPNLYWYRQAAGRGLQLLFYSVGIGQISSEVPQNLSASRPQDRQFILSSKKLLLSDSGFYLCAWSFGGNTDTQYFGPGTRLTVL.

This chain links TRBV5-6 with TRBJ2-5; D not resolved. The V gene lost 3 bases and the J gene lost 7 bases, with 19 bases spanning the gap. The germline V gene encodes CDR1 SGHDT and CDR2 YYEEEE. The CDR3 sequence is 15 residues long. CDR3 coding DNA: TGTGCCAGCAGCTATGCCGGGTCCTCAGGTTCGACCCAGTACTTC. This gives the protein CASSYAGSSGSTQYF. Supplemented by reference TRBV5-6 and TRBJ2-5, the full variable domain reads DAGVTQSPTHLIKTRGQQVTLRCSPKSGHDTVSWYQQALGQGPQFIFQYYEEEERQRGNFPDRFSGHQFPNYSSELNVNALLLGDSALYLCASSYAGSSGSTQYFGPGTRLLVL.

This rearrangement joins TRBV7-2 to TRBJ2-5; D possibly corresponds to TRBD2 (7 bases). Looked up from germline, CDR1 is SGHTA and CDR2 is FQGNSA. The CDR3 has 13 residues. V lost 5 bases and J 5 bases, leaving 12 bases between the germline ends. DNA for the CDR3: TGTGCCAGCAGCAGGGGGGGGGCGGAGACCCAGTACTTC. It encodes CASSRGGAETQYF.